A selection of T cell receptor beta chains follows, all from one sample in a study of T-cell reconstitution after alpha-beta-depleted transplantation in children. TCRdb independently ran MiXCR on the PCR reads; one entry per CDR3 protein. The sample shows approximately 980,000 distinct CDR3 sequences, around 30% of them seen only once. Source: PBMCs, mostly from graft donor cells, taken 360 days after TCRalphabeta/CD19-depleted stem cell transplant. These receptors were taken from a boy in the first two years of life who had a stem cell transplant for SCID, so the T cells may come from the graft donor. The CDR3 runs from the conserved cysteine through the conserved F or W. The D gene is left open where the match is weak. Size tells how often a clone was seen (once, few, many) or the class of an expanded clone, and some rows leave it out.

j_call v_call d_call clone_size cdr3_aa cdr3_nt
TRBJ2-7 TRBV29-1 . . CSAKRDPSGRYEQYF TGCAGCGCTAAGAGGGATCCCAGTGGTAGGTACGAGCAGTACTTC
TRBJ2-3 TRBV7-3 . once CASSSRPDTDTQYF TGTGCCAGCAGCTCACGTCCGGACACAGATACGCAGTATTTT
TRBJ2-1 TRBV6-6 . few CASSRQGLAEQFF TGTGCCAGCAGTAGGCAGGGGTTGGCTGAGCAGTTCTTC
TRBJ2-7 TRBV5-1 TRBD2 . CASSLSASGDPYEQYF TGCGCCAGCAGCCTAAGTGCTAGCGGGGATCCCTACGAGCAGTACTTC
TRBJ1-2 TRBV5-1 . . CASSLAYDDGYTF TGCGCCAGCAGCTTGGCCTATGATGATGGCTACACCTTC
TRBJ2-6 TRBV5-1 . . CASRFGGANVLTF TGCGCCAGCAGGTTTGGTGGGGCCAACGTCCTGACTTTC
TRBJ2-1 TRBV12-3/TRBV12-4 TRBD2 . CASRAGLAGGPPYNEQFF TGTGCCAGCAGGGCGGGACTAGCGGGGGGGCCCCCTTACAATGAGCAGTTCTTC
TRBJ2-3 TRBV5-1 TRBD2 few CASSLERGGPLTQYF TGCGCCAGCAGCTTGGAGCGGGGGGGCCCCCTTACGCAGTATTTT
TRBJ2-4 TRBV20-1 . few CSARAQGGKNIQYF TGCAGTGCCAGGGCGCAAGGGGGCAAAAACATTCAGTACTTC
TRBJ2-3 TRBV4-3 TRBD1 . CASSPGQGKADTQYF TGCGCCAGCAGCCCTGGACAGGGAAAGGCAGATACGCAGTATTTT
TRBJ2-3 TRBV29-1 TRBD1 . CSVGQGVDTQYF TGCAGCGTTGGACAGGGGGTAGATACGCAGTATTTT
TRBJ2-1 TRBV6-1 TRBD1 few CASSGQGMGIYNEQFF TGTGCCAGCAGCGGACAGGGGATGGGAATTTACAATGAGCAGTTCTTC
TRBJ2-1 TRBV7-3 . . CASSPEPSSYNEQFF TGTGCCAGCAGCCCAGAACCAAGCTCCTACAATGAGCAGTTCTTC
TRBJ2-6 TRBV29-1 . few CSVESLGSGANVLTF TGCAGCGTTGAAAGCCTAGGGTCTGGGGCCAACGTCCTGACTTTC
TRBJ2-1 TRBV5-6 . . CATSPWRHNEQFF TGTGCCACCAGTCCTTGGAGGCACAATGAGCAGTTCTTC
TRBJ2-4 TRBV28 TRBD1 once CASSPYRDSKNIQYF TGTGCCAGCAGTCCCTACCGGGACAGTAAAAACATTCAGTACTTC
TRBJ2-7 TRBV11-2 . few CASSLESNGALGPSYEQYF TGTGCCAGCAGCTTAGAAAGTAACGGGGCCCTCGGCCCTTCCTACGAGCAGTACTTC
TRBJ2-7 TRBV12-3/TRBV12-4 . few CASSPDAYEQYF TGTGCCAGCAGTCCCGATGCCTACGAGCAGTACTTC
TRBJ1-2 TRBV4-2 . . CASSQEADPSHAYGYTF TGTGCCAGCAGCCAAGAAGCAGATCCCTCTCATGCCTATGGCTACACCTTC
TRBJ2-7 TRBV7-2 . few CASSLRGNRAEYF TGTGCCAGCAGCTTGAGGGGCAATAGGGCGGAGTACTTC
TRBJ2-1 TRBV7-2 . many CASSLDPYNEQFF TGTGCCAGCAGCTTAGATCCCTACAATGAGCAGTTCTTC
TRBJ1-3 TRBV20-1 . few CSAEGERGEDTIYF TGCAGTGCTGAGGGGGAGAGGGGTGAGGACACCATATATTTT
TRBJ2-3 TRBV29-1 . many CSVEAGFSTDTQYF TGCAGCGTTGAGGCGGGATTTAGCACAGATACGCAGTATTTT